The T cell receptor (beta chain) described here comes from a study of blood T cell repertoires in COVID-19. The germline gives CDR1 KGHDR, CDR2 SFDVKD. CDR3 length: 12 residues. The junction had 3 bases not matched to a gene; V was cut back by 3 bases and J by 8 bases. Authors' methods: Estimates of nucleated cell counts were drawn from the amplification of reference gene primers. Method: immunoSEQ multiplex PCR; TCRdb's copy keeps in-frame clones and lacks some. The V and J calls and the clone size are those of that table, but D and trimming were determined from the DNA. The table records about 230,000 clones, around nine tenths of them present only once.

The sequence derives from a woman in her sixties or seventies with acute or convalescent COVID-19. Sample: peripheral blood. The chain links TRBV24-1 to TRBJ2-7; 7 positions agree with TRBD2. In DNA form, the CDR3 reads TGTGCCACCAGTGATACGACTAGCAAGCAGTACTTC. Translating gives CATSDTTSKQYF.